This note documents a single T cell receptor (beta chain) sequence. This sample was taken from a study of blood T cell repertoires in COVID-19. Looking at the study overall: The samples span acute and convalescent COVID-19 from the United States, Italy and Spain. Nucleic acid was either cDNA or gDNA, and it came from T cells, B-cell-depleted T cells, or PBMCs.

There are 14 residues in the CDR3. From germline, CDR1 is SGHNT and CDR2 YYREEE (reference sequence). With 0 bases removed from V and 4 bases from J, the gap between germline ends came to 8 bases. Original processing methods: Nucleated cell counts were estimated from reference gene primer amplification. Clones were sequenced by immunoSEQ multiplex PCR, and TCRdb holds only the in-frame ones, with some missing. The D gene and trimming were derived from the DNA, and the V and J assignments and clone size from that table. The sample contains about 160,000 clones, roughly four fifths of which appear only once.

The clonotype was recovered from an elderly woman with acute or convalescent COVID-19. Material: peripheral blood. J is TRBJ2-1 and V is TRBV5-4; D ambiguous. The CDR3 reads CASSLGDNYNEQFF. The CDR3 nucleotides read TGTGCCAGCAGCTTGGGCGACAATTACAATGAGCAGTTCTTC.